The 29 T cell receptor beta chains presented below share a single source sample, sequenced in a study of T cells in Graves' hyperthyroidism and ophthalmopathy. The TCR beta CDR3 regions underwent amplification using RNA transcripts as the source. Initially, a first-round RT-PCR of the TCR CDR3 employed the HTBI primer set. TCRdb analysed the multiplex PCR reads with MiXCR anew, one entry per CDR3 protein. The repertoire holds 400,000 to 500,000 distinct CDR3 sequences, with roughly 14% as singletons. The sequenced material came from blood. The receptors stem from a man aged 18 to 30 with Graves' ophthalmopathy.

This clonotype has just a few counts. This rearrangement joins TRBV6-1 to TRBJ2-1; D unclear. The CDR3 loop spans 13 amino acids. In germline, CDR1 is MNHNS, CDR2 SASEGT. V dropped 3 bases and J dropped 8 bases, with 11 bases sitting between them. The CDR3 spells CASSDPASHEQFF. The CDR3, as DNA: TGTGCCAGCAGTGATCCGGCGTCCCATGAGCAGTTCTTC.

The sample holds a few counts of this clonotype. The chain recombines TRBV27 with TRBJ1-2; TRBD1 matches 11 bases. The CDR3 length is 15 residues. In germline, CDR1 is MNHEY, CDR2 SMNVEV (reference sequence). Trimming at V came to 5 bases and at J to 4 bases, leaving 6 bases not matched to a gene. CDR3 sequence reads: CASSAGQGAGYGYTF. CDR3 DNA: TGTGCCAGCAGTGCCGGACAGGGGGCGGGCTATGGCTACACCTTC.

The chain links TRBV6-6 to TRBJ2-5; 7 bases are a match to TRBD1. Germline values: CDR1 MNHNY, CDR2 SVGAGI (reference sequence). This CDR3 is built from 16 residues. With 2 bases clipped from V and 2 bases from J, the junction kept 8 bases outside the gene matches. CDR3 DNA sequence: TGTGCCAGCAGTTACCCCGCCGGGACAGCGCAAGAGACCCAGTACTTC. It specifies CASSYPAGTAQETQYF.

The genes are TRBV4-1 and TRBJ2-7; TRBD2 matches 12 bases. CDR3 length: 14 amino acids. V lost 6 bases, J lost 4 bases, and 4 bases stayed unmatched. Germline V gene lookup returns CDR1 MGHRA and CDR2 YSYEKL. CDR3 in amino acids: CASRASGREYEQYF. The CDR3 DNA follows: TGCGCCAGCAGGGCTAGCGGGAGGGAATACGAGCAGTACTTC.

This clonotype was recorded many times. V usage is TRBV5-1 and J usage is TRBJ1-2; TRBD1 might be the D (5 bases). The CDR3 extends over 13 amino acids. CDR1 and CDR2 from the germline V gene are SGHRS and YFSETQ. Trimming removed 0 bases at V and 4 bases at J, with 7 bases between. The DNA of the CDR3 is TGCGCCAGCAGCTTGGACGGGGGCTATGGCTACACCTTC. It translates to CASSLDGGYGYTF.

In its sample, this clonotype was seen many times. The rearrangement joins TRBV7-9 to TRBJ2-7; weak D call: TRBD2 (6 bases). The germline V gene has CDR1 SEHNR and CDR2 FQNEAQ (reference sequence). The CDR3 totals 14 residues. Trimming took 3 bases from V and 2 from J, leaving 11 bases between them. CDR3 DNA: TGTGCCAGCAGCTTCTTCTGGGGGGCCTACGAGCAGTACTTC. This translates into CASSFFWGAYEQYF.

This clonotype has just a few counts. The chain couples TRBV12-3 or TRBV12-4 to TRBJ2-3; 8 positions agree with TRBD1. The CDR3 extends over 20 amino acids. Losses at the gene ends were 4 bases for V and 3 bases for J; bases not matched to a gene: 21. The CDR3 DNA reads TGTGCCAGCAGTTCTAAGGTGGGCAGGGGGCGCGTGGGACAAACAGATACGCAGTATTTT. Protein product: CASSSKVGRGRVGQTDTQYF.

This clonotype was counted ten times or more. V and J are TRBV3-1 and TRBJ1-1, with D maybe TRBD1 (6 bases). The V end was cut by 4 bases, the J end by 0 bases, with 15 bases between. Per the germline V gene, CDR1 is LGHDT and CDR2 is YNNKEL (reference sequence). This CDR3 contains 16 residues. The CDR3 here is CASSPAGGTMNTEAFF. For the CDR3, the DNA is TGTGCCAGCAGCCCTGCGGGGGGGACAATGAACACTGAAGCTTTCTTT.

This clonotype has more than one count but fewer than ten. DNA of the CDR3: TGCGCCAGCAAAACAGGGGCCGGAACCGAAGCTTTCTTT. Protein: CASKTGAGTEAFF. The gene calls are TRBV5-1 and TRBJ1-1; the match to TRBD1 covers 7 bases. The ends lost 6 bases at V and 8 bases at J; junction bases unmatched: 10. Germline V gene lookup returns CDR1 SGHRS and CDR2 YFSETQ. This CDR3 has 13 amino acids.

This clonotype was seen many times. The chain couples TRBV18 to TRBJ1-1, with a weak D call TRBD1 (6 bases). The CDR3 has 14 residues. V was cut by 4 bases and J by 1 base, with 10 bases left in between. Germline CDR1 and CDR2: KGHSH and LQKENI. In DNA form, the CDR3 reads TGTGCCAGCTCACACGGACAGTGGAACACTGAAGCTTTCTTT. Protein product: CASSHGQWNTEAFF.

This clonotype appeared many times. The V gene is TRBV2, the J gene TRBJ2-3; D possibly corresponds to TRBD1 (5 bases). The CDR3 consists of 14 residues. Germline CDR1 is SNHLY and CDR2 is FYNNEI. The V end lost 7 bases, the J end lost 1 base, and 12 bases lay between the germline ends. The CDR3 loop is CASTQGTGTDTQYF. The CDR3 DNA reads TGTGCCAGCACCCAGGGTACGGGCACAGATACGCAGTATTTT.

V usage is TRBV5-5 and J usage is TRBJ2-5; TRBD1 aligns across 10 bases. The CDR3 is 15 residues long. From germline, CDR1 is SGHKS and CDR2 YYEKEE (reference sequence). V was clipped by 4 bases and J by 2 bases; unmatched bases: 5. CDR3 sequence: CASSTGTGVQETQYF. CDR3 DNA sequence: TGTGCCAGCAGCACCGGGACAGGGGTACAAGAGACCCAGTACTTC.

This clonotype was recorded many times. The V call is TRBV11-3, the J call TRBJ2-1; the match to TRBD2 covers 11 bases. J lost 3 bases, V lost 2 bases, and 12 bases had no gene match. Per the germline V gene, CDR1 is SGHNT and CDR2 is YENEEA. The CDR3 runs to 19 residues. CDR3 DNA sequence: TGTGCCAGCAGCTTATTAGTGCGGGAACTAGCGGGAGTCTACAATGAGCAGTTCTTC. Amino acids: CASSLLVRELAGVYNEQFF.

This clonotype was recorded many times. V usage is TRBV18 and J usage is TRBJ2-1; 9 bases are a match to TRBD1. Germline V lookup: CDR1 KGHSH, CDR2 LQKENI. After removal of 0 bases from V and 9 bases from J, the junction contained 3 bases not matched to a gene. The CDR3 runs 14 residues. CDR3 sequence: CASSPPGQGSEQFF. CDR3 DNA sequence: TGTGCCAGCTCACCACCGGGACAGGGCAGTGAGCAGTTCTTC.

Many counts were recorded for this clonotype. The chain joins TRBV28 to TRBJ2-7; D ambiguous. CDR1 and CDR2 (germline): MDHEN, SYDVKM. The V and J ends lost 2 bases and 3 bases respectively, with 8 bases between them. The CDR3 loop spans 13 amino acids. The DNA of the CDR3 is TGTGCCAGCAGTTTACTCTCCAACTACGAGCAGTACTTC. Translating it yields CASSLLSNYEQYF.

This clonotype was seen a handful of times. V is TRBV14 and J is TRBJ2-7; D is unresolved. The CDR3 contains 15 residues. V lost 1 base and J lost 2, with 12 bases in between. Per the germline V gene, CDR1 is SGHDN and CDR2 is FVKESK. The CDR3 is CASSQGSLITYEQYF. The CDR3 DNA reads TGTGCCAGCAGCCAAGGGTCACTAATTACCTACGAGCAGTACTTC.

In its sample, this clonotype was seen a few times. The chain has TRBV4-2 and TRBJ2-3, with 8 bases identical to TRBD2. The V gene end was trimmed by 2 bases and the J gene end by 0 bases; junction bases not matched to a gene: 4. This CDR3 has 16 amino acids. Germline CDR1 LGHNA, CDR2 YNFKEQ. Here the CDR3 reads CASSQLSSGSTDTQYF. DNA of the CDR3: TGTGCCAGCAGCCAATTATCTAGCGGGAGCACAGATACGCAGTATTTT.

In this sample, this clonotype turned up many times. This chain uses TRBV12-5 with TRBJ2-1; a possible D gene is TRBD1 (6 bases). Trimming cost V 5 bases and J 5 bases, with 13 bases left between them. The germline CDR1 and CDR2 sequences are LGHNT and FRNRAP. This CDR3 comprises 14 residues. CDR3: CASGLGQPDNEQFF. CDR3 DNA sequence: TGTGCTAGTGGTCTAGGACAGCCAGACAATGAGCAGTTCTTC.

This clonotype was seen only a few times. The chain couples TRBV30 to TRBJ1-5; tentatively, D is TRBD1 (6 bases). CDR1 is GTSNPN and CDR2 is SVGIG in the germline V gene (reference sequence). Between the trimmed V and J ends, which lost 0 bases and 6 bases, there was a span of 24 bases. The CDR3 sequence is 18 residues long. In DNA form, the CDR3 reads TGTGCCTGGAGTGTACCCACTTTATTTTTAGGGGGTGGTCAGCCCCAGCATTTT. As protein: CAWSVPTLFLGGGQPQHF.

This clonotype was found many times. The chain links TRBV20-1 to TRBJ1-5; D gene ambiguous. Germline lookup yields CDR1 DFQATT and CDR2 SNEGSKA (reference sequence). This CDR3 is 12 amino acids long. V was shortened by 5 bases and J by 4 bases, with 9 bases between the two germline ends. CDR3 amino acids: CSAGYQNQPQHF. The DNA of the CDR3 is TGCAGTGCTGGATACCAAAATCAGCCCCAGCATTTT.

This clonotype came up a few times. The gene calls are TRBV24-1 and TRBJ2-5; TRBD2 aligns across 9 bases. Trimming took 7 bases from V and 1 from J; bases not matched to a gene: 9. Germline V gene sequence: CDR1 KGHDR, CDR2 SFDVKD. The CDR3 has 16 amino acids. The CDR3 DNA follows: TGTGCCACCAGCCCCCTTGTGACTAGCGGCCAAGAGACCCAGTACTTC. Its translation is CATSPLVTSGQETQYF.

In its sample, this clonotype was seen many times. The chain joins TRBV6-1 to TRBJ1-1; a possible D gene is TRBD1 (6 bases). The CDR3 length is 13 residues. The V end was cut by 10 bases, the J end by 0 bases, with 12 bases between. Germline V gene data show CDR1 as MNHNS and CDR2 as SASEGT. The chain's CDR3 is CATRQVLNTEAFF. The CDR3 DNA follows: TGTGCCACCAGACAGGTCCTGAACACTGAAGCTTTCTTT.

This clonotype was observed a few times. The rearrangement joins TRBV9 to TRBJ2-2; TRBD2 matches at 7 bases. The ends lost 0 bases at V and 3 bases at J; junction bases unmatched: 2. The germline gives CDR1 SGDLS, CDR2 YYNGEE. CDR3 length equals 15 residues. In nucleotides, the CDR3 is TGTGCCAGCAGCGTAGGCGGGGGACACACCGGGGAGCTGTTTTTT. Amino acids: CASSVGGGHTGELFF.

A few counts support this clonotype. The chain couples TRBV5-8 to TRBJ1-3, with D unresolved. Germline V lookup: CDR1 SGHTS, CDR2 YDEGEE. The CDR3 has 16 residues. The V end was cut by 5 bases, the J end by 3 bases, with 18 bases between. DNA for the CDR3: TGTGCCAGCAGAACTGGACGCCCGGCGTTTGGAAACACCATATATTTT. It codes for CASRTGRPAFGNTIYF.

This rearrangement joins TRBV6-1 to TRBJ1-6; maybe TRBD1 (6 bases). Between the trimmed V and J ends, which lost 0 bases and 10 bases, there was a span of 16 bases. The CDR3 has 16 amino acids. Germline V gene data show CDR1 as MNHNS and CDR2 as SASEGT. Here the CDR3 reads CASSEAWTELLSPLHF. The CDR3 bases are TGTGCCAGCAGTGAAGCGTGGACAGAGCTCCTATCACCCCTCCACTTT.

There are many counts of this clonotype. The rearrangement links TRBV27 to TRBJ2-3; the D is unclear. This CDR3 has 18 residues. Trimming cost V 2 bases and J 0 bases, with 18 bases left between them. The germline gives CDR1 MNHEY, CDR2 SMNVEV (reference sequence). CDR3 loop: CASSLNPLSRISTDTQYF. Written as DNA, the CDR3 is TGTGCCAGCAGTTTAAACCCCCTGAGCAGAATAAGCACAGATACGCAGTATTTT.

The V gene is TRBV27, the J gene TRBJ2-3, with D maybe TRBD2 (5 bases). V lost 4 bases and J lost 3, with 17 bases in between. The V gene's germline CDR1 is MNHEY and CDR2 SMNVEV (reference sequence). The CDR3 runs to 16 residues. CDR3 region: CASSSTEGAGTDTQYF. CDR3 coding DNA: TGTGCCAGCAGTTCAACAGAGGGCGCCGGGACAGATACGCAGTATTTT.

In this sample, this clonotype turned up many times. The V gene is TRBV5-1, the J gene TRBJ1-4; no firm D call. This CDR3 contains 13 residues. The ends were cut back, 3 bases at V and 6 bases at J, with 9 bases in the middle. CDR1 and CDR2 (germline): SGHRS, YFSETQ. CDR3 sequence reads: CASSSPGDEKLFF. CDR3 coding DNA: TGCGCCAGCAGCTCGCCAGGAGATGAAAAACTGTTTTTT.

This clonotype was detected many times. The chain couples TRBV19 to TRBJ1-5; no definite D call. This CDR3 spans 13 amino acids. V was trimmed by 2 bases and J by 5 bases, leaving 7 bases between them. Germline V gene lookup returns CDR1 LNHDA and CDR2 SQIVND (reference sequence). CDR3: CASSINDDQPQHF. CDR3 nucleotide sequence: TGTGCCAGTAGTATAAATGACGATCAGCCCCAGCATTTT.